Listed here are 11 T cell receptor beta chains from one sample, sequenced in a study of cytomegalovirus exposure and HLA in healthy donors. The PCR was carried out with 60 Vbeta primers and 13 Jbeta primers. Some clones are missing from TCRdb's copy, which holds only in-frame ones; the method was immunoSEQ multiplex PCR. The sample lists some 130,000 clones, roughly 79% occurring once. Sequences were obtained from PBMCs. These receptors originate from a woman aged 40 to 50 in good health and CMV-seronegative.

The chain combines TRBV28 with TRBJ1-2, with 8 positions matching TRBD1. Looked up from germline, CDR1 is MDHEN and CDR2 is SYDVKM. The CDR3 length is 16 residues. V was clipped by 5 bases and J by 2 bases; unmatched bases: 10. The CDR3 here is CASSLAGTGSNYGYTF. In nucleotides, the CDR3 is TGTGCCAGCAGTCTGGCCGGGACAGGATCCAACTATGGCTACACCTTC.

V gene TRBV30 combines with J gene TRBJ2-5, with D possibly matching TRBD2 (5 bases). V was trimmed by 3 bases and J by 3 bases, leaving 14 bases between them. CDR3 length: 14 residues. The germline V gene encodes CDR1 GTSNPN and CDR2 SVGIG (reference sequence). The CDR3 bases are TGTGCCTGGAGGGTGGATGGACTTAAAGAGACCCAGTACTTC. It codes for CAWRVDGLKETQYF.

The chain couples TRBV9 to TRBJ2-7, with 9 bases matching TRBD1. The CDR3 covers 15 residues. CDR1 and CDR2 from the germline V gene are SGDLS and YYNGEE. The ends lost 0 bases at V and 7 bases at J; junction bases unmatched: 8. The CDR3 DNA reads TGTGCCAGCAGCGTAGGAAGGACAGGGGATTGGGAGCAGTACTTC. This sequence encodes CASSVGRTGDWEQYF.

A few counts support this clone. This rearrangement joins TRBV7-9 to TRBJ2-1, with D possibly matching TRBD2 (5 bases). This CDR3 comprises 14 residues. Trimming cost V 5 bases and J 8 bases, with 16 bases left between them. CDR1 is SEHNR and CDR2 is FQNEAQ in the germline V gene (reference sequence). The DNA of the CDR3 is TGTGCCAGCAGCCGAGAGACCCGAGGGTATGAGCAGTTCTTC. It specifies CASSRETRGYEQFF.

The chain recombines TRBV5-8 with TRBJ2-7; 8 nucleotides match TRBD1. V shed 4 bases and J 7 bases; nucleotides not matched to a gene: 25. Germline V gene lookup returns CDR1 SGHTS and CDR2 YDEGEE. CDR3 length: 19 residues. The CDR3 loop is CASSPEEAANRGKTGEQYF. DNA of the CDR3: TGTGCCAGCAGCCCGGAGGAGGCAGCCAACAGGGGGAAAACCGGGGAGCAGTACTTC.

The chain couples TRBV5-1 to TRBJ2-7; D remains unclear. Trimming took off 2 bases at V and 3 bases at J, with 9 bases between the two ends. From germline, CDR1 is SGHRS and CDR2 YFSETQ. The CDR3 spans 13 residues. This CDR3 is CASSFQEDYEQYF. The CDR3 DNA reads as TGCGCCAGCAGCTTTCAAGAGGACTACGAGCAGTACTTC.

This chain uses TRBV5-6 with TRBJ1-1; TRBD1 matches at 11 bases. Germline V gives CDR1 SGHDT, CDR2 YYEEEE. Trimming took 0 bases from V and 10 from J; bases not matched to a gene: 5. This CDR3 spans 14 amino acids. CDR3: CASSLGTGGARAFF. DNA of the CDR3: TGTGCCAGCAGCTTGGGGACAGGGGGCGCGAGAGCTTTCTTT.

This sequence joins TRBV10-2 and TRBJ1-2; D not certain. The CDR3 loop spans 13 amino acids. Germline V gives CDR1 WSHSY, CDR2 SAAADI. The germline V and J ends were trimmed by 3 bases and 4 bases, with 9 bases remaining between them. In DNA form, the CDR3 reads TGCGCCAGCAGTGAAGGCACTATCTATGGCTACACCTTC. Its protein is CASSEGTIYGYTF.

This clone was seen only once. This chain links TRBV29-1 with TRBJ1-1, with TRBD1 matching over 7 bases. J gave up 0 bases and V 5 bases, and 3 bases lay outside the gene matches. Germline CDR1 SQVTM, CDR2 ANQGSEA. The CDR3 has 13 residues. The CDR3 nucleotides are TGCAGCGTTAACAGGGGTCTGAACACTGAAGCTTTCTTT. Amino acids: CSVNRGLNTEAFF.

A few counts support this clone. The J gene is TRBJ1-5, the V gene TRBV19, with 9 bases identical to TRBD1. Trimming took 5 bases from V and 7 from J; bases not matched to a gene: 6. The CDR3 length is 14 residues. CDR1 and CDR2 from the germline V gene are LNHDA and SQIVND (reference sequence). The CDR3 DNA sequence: TGTGCCAGTAGTCCCGGGACAGGGAGCCAGCCCCAGCATTTT. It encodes CASSPGTGSQPQHF.

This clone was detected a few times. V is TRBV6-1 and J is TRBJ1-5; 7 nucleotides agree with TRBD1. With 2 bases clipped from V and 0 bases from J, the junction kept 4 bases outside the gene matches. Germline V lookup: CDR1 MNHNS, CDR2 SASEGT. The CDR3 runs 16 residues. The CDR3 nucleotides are TGTGCCAGCAGTGAACCCTCAGGGGGTAGCAATCAGCCCCAGCATTTT. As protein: CASSEPSGGSNQPQHF.